These T cell receptor beta chains were read from a single sample in a study of post-analysis software for immune sequencing data. In TCRdb, the PCR reads were re-called with MiXCR into one record per CDR3 protein. Among about 680,000 distinct CDR3 sequences, 59% were seen once, and the ten largest hold around 10%. Sequencing used blood. The source is a girl aged 2 to 10 with multiple sclerosis. The conserved cysteine and the conserved F or W are not part of the CDR3 here. D genes are given only for firm matches. The size field is filled for only some rows; it gives once, few, many or a size class.

TRBJ2-5 TRBV12-3/TRBV12-4 - TRBD1 ASRRHGQGEETQY
TRBJ2-7 TRBV20-1 - - SARDVYEQY
TRBJ2-1 TRBV11-3 few - ASGREYYNEQF
TRBJ2-3 TRBV7-2 - - ASTVSRGGTSTDTQY
TRBJ2-5 TRBV7-9 few TRBD2 ASSSTRLAGGPERETQY
TRBJ2-3 TRBV20-1 - TRBD2 SAPGLAEQITDTQY
TRBJ2-5 TRBV6-2/TRBV6-3 few - ASSYEVGVEETQY
TRBJ1-2 TRBV20-1 once - SRMTQGMDGYT
TRBJ1-2 TRBV2 - - ASSGSLLSGYGYT
TRBJ2-7 TRBV15 few - ATSGRTDPYEQY
TRBJ2-3 TRBV7-3 - - ASSLNGISTDTQY
TRBJ2-5 TRBV3-1 - TRBD1 ASSRTGWTETQY
TRBJ2-2 TRBV29-1 - - SSLLENTGELF
TRBJ1-5 TRBV4-2 - - ASSRAGGNQPQH
TRBJ2-1 TRBV14 - - ASSPYHPSDSYNEQF
TRBJ1-1 TRBV2 - - ASSEAGLENTEAF